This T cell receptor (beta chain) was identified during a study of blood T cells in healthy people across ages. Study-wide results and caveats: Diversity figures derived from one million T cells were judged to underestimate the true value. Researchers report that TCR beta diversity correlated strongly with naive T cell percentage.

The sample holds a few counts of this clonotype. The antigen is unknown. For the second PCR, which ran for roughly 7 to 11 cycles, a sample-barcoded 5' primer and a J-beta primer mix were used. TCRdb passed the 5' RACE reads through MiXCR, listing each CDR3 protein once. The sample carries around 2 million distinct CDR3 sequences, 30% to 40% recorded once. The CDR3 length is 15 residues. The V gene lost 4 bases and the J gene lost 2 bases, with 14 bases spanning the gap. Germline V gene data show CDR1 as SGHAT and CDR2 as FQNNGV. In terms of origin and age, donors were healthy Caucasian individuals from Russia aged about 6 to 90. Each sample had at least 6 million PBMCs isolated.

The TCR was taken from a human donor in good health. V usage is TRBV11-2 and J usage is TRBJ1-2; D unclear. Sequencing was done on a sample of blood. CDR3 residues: CASSYRATSNYGYTF. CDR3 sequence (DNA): TGTGCCAGCAGCTACCGGGCCACTTCAAACTATGGCTACACCTTC. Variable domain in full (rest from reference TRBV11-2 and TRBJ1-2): EAGVAQSPRYKIIEKRQSVAFWCNPISGHATLYWYQQILGQGPKLLIQFQNNGVVDDSQLPKDRFSAERLKGVDSTLKIQPAKLEDSAVYLCASSYRATSNYGYTFGSGTRLTVV.